This TCR beta chain derives from a study of cytomegalovirus exposure and HLA in healthy donors. A single count supports this clone. Its antigen is still unknown. Germline V gene data show CDR1 as LNHDA and CDR2 as SQIVND (reference sequence). This CDR3 spans 13 amino acids. Trimming pared 1 base from V and 1 base from J, leaving 4 bases between. Broader study findings: A later analysis linked 15,000 to 20,000 TCR beta sequences to HLA alleles at 0.05 false discovery rate. A later analysis revealed that TCR association rates differed between HLA loci, peaking at DRB1 and bottoming out at HLA-C. Later analysis demonstrated an association between a missense DCLRE1C variant and TCR beta V- and J-gene trimming.

The PCR ran on 60 Vbeta and 13 Jbeta primers. Sequenced by immunoSEQ multiplex PCR; TCRdb stores in-frame clones only, minus some. The table shows about 190,000 clones, with over 70% occurring only once. The chain carries TRBV19 and TRBJ2-5; no reliable D call. Input material: PBMCs. The sequence was collected from a man aged 25 to 40 in good health and CMV-seronegative. The chain's CDR3 is CASSIVGQETQYF. The CDR3 DNA sequence: TGTGCCAGTAGTATAGTCGGCCAAGAGACCCAGTACTTC.